The next 21 T cell receptor beta chains were all read from a single sample in a study of CD8 T cells in ankylosing spondylitis. Study-wide points: It appeared that ankylosing spondylitis blood was characterized by a TCR beta motif of under ten highly homologous variants.

For these receptors, no antigen is known. In TCRdb, the 5' RACE reads were re-called with MiXCR into one record per CDR3 protein. This table has 350,000 or so distinct CDR3 sequences, roughly 8% appearing once. The sample taken for sequencing was blood, either unsorted or a sorted T cell fraction (not recorded which). Receptors originate from a male donor with ankylosing spondylitis.

This clonotype was counted at least ten times. This chain joins TRBV12-3 or TRBV12-4 and TRBJ2-1, with 7 bases lining up with TRBD1. V trimming: 4 bases; J trimming: 9 bases; junction bases outside the gene matches: 3. The CDR3 length is 12 residues. CDR3 nucleotide sequence: TGTGCCAGCAGTTACAGGGGTCTTGAGCAGTTCTTC. Translation gives CASSYRGLEQFF.

This clonotype has a handful of counts. The J gene is TRBJ2-2, the V gene TRBV4-1, with 11 bases identical to TRBD2. Germline V CDR1 and CDR2: MGHRA, YSYEKL. CDR3 length: 16 residues. With V trimmed by 7 bases and J by 6 bases, 10 bases remained unmatched. CDR3 region: CASNPLAGANPGELFF. CDR3 in DNA: TGCGCCAGCAACCCACTAGCGGGAGCAAATCCCGGGGAGCTGTTTTTT.

This clonotype came up a few times. The J gene is TRBJ2-4, the V gene TRBV5-5; 10 bases align to TRBD1. The junction had 7 bases not matched to a gene; V was cut back by 1 base and J by 3 bases. Germline assignment: CDR1 SGHKS and CDR2 YYEKEE (reference sequence). This CDR3 is built from 17 residues. The CDR3 is CASSLRDRGSDKNIQYF. The CDR3 coding sequence is TGTGCCAGCAGCTTGAGGGACAGGGGTTCGGACAAAAACATTCAGTACTTC. The variable domain in full, completed from reference TRBV5-5 and TRBJ2-4, reads DAGVTQSPTHLIKTRGQQVTLRCSPISGHKSVSWYQQVLGQGPQFIFQYYEKEERGRGNFPDRFSARQFPNYSSELNVNALLLGDSALYLCASSLRDRGSDKNIQYFGAGTRLSVL.

This clonotype has a handful of counts. The rearrangement uses TRBV28 and TRBJ2-1; D ambiguous. The V end was cut by 3 bases, the J end by 7 bases, with 16 bases between. This CDR3 has 15 residues. Germline V CDR1 and CDR2: MDHEN, SYDVKM. The CDR3 region is CASSLGRLGGNEQFF. CDR3 coding DNA: TGTGCCAGCAGTTTGGGTCGGCTAGGTGGGAATGAGCAGTTCTTC.

The rearrangement joins TRBV20-1 to TRBJ2-7; D perhaps matches TRBD2 (6 bases). Looked up from germline, CDR1 is DFQATT and CDR2 is SNEGSKA (reference sequence). Trimming left V 1 base short and J 4 bases short, with 17 bases between. The length of the CDR3 is 15 residues. The CDR3 loop is CSARGGAGTSYEQYF. The CDR3 nucleotides read TGCAGTGCTAGAGGCGGGGCAGGAACCTCGTACGAGCAGTACTTC.

The gene calls are TRBV3-1 and TRBJ1-1; D is possibly TRBD1 (6 bases). Trimming removed 1 base at V and 7 bases at J, with 10 bases between. The CDR3 is 13 residues long. Germline V gives CDR1 LGHDT, CDR2 YNNKEL (reference sequence). CDR3 protein: CASSQGGAGEAFF. The CDR3 bases are TGTGCCAGCAGCCAAGGGGGGGCAGGTGAAGCTTTCTTT.

This chain connects TRBV6-5 to TRBJ1-1; tentatively, D is TRBD1 (5 bases). Per germline, CDR1 MNHEY and CDR2 SVGAGI. Trimming took off 2 bases at V and 4 bases at J, with 11 bases between the two ends. The CDR3 totals 14 residues. CDR3 residues: CASSYPGKTTEAFF. The CDR3 DNA sequence: TGTGCCAGCAGTTACCCAGGGAAAACCACTGAAGCTTTCTTT.

The V gene is TRBV10-3, the J gene TRBJ1-2; perhaps TRBD1 as D (6 bases). Germline CDR1 and CDR2: ENHRY and SYGVKD. This CDR3 is built from 15 residues. Trimming pared 7 bases from V and 8 bases from J, leaving 23 bases between. The CDR3 sequence is CAINGQQSTLGGYTF. The CDR3 DNA reads as TGTGCCATCAATGGACAGCAGTCAACCCTGGGAGGCTACACCTTC.

This clonotype has at least ten counts. This chain joins TRBV29-1 and TRBJ1-2; 9 bases match TRBD1. The CDR3 has 12 amino acids. Trimming at V came to 7 bases and at J to 6 bases, leaving 6 bases not matched to a gene. Germline CDR1 SQVTM, CDR2 ANQGSEA. The CDR3 region has the DNA TGCAGCGACTTTCGGGACAGGGATGGCTACACCTTC. Protein product: CSDFRDRDGYTF.

This clonotype was found a few times. The rearrangement uses TRBV2 and TRBJ2-7, with 8 positions matching TRBD1. Trimming at V came to 6 bases and at J to 0 bases, leaving 7 bases not matched to a gene. The germline CDR1 and CDR2 sequences are SNHLY and FYNNEI. There are 15 residues in the CDR3. Written as DNA, the CDR3 is TGTGCCAGCAGACAGGGACAGGCCTTCTCCTACGAGCAGTACTTC. It specifies CASRQGQAFSYEQYF.

The V and J genes are TRBV10-2 and TRBJ2-3; D ambiguous. The CDR3 spans 14 residues. Germline-derived CDR1 and CDR2 are WSHSY and SAAADI. The germline V and J ends were trimmed by 5 bases and 4 bases, with 13 bases remaining between them. The CDR3 sequence is CASSPVTEADTQYF. DNA for the CDR3: TGCGCCAGCAGTCCGGTCACTGAGGCAGATACGCAGTATTTT.

J is TRBJ1-1 and V is TRBV6-2 or TRBV6-3, with D possibly being TRBD1 (5 bases). The CDR3 sequence is 13 residues long. V was clipped by 6 bases and J by 4 bases, with 12 bases between them. Germline CDR1 MNHEY, CDR2 SVGEGT. As DNA, the CDR3 is TGTGCCAGCAGCCTAGACGGGGGCACTGAAGCTTTCTTT. Translation: CASSLDGGTEAFF.

Only a few counts were recorded for this clonotype. A junction boundary mismatches the germline segment, possibly from a read error. The V call is TRBV6-1, the J call TRBJ1-6; 7 nucleotides agree with TRBD1. This CDR3 comprises 15 residues. The germline V gene has CDR1 MNHNS and CDR2 SASEGT. CDR3 coding DNA: TGTGCCAGCAGCCCCCAGGGGGTAATGGGATCACCCCCCCACTTT. Translating it yields CASSPQGVMGSPPHF.

This clonotype was seen a few times. The chain combines TRBV14 with TRBJ1-2; 9 nucleotides align to TRBD1. Looked up from germline, CDR1 is SGHDN and CDR2 is FVKESK. Losses at the gene ends were 6 bases for V and 0 bases for J; bases not matched to a gene: 8. The CDR3 spans 16 residues. CDR3 loop: CASSRTQGATNYGYTF. In nucleotides, the CDR3 is TGTGCCAGCAGTCGTACACAGGGGGCGACTAACTATGGCTACACCTTC.

The chain links TRBV18 to TRBJ1-3, with 9 bases lining up with TRBD1. Germline V gene data show CDR1 as KGHSH and CDR2 as LQKENI. J lost 3 bases, V lost 3 bases, and 6 bases had no gene match. The CDR3 has 16 amino acids. In DNA, the CDR3 is TGTGCCAGCTCACCCCGGGACAGGGAAATTGGAAACACCATATATTTT. Its translation: CASSPRDREIGNTIYF.

The gene calls are TRBV6-2 or TRBV6-3 and TRBJ2-7; weak D call: TRBD2 (6 bases). With 8 bases removed from V and 4 bases from J, the gap between germline ends came to 15 bases. This CDR3 contains 13 residues. Germline V lookup: CDR1 MNHEY, CDR2 SVGEGT. The CDR3 coding sequence is TGTGCCAGCGGAGCGAGCGGGCGGTACGAGCAGTACTTC. Translating it yields CASGASGRYEQYF.

V and J are TRBV7-3 and TRBJ2-2, with TRBD2 as a possible D gene (6 bases). The V and J ends lost 2 bases and 1 base respectively, with 8 bases between them. The CDR3 is 15 amino acids. CDR1 SGHTA and CDR2 FQGTGA come from the germline V gene. As DNA, the CDR3 is TGTGCCAGCAGCTTAGGGCGGGAGAACACCGGGGAGCTGTTTTTT. This codes for CASSLGRENTGELFF. Complete variable domain (other parts from reference TRBV7-3 and TRBJ2-2): GAGVSQTPSNKVTEKGKYVELRCDPISGHTALYWYRQSLGQGPEFLIYFQGTGAADDSGLPNDRFFAVRPEGSVSTLKIQRTERGDSAVYLCASSLGRENTGELFFGEGSRLTVL.

This clonotype was seen at least ten times. At one boundary the junction diverges from the germline segment, which might be a read error. V is TRBV20-1 and J is TRBJ1-5; D might be TRBD1 (6 bases). This CDR3 region has 15 residues. Germline V gives CDR1 DFQATT, CDR2 SNEGSKA (reference sequence). The CDR3 nucleotides read TGCAGTGTTAGACCAGGGGCCCATAGCAATCAGCCCCAGCATTTT. Protein sequence: CSVRPGAHSNQPQHF.

V is TRBV28 and J is TRBJ2-1; unclear D gene. Trimming shortened V by 5 bases and J by 6 bases, and 8 bases separated the two germline ends. The germline gives CDR1 MDHEN, CDR2 SYDVKM. This CDR3 region has 12 residues. The CDR3 is CASSEEPNEQFF. The CDR3 DNA reads TGTGCCAGCAGTGAGGAGCCCAATGAGCAGTTCTTC.

This clonotype has at least ten counts. The CDR3 sequence is CASSQAMNNYGYTF. CDR3 DNA sequence: TGTGCCAGCAGCCAAGCCATGAATAACTATGGCTACACCTTC. The chain uses TRBV3-1 and TRBJ1-2; D remains unclear. CDR1 and CDR2 (germline): LGHDT, YNNKEL (reference sequence). V lost 1 base and J lost 1, with 7 bases in between. The CDR3 totals 14 residues. The full variable domain, with the rest looked up from reference TRBV3-1 and TRBJ1-2, is DTAVSQTPKYLVTQMGNDKSIKCEQNLGHDTMYWYKQDSKKFLKIMFSYNNKELIINETVPNRFSPKSPDKAHLNLHINSLELGDSAVYFCASSQAMNNYGYTFGSGTRLTVV.

The J gene is TRBJ2-7, the V gene TRBV29-1, with D possibly called TRBD1 or TRBD2 (5 bases each). The CDR3 consists of 14 residues. CDR1 is SQVTM and CDR2 is ANQGSEA in the germline V gene. Trimming stripped 4 bases from V and 1 base from J, with 14 bases between. Here the CDR3 reads CSVASGAGSYEQYF. CDR3 DNA sequence: TGCAGCGTTGCCTCCGGGGCAGGTTCCTACGAGCAGTACTTC.